These 24 T cell receptor beta chains were all obtained from the same sample, sequenced in a study of blood T cell repertoires in COVID-19. Sequencing used immunoSEQ multiplex PCR; TCRdb keeps in-frame clones, though not all of them. The profile shows more than 65,000 clones, under 80% of them singletons. The sequencing input was peripheral blood. The receptors here all came from a woman aged 80 or over with active or convalescent COVID-19.

This chain joins TRBV7-2 and TRBJ2-7, with a possible D match to TRBD2 (6 bases). The CDR3 consists of 13 residues. The V gene lost 0 bases and the J gene lost 9 bases, with 12 bases spanning the gap. The germline CDR1 and CDR2 sequences are SGHTA and FQGNSA. The CDR3 DNA follows: TGTGCCAGCAGCTTAGCTCAAGGGGACTGGCAGTACTTC. Amino acids: CASSLAQGDWQYF.

This chain uses TRBV28 with TRBJ2-7; a possible D gene is TRBD2 (6 bases). Trimming removed 5 bases at V and 2 bases at J, with 16 bases between. Germline CDR1 is MDHEN and CDR2 is SYDVKM. The length of the CDR3 is 15 residues. The chain's CDR3 is CASSPRGKGTYEQYF. The DNA of the CDR3 is TGTGCCAGCAGTCCCCGGGGGAAGGGAACCTACGAGCAGTACTTC.

V gene TRBV5-4 combines with J gene TRBJ2-6; no clear D. From germline, CDR1 is SGHNT and CDR2 YYREEE (reference sequence). The CDR3 extends over 16 amino acids. V was pared by 2 bases and J by 2 bases, with 11 bases between. The CDR3 nucleotides read TGTGCCAGCAGCTTTAGTAAATCCACTGGGGCCAACGTCCTGACTTTC. It specifies CASSFSKSTGANVLTF.

The J gene is TRBJ1-6, the V gene TRBV30; D is uncertain. The germline gives CDR1 GTSNPN, CDR2 SVGIG (reference sequence). V gave up 3 bases and J gave up 8 bases, with 11 bases separating them. This CDR3 has 13 residues. The CDR3 DNA reads TGTGCCTGGAGAACGGGTTACGATTCACCCCTCCACTTT. Translated: CAWRTGYDSPLHF.

This chain uses TRBV18 with TRBJ1-2; 7 bases agree with TRBD1. CDR3 length: 15 amino acids. Per germline, CDR1 KGHSH and CDR2 LQKENI. With 4 bases clipped from V and 6 bases from J, the junction kept 11 bases outside the gene matches. CDR3 coding DNA: TGTGCCAGCTCACTAGATTTAAACAGGGGACATGGCTACACCTTC. Its protein is CASSLDLNRGHGYTF. Together with reference TRBV18 and TRBJ1-2, the CDR3 gives the full variable domain: NAGVMQNPRHLVRRRGQEARLRCSPMKGHSHVYWYRQLPEEGLKFMVYLQKENIIDESGMPKERFSAEFPKEGPSILRIQQVVRGDSAAYFCASSLDLNRGHGYTFGSGTRLTVV.

The chain uses TRBV27 and TRBJ2-7; D may be TRBD2 (5 bases). The CDR3 is made up of 14 amino acids. V lost 0 bases, J lost 2 bases, and 8 bases lay in between. Looked up from germline, CDR1 is MNHEY and CDR2 is SMNVEV (reference sequence). The CDR3 spells CASSLSRETYEQYF. The CDR3 bases are TGTGCCAGCAGTTTATCGAGGGAAACCTACGAGCAGTACTTC.

The chain recombines TRBV5-1 with TRBJ1-1; no firm D call. The V gene's germline CDR1 is SGHRS and CDR2 YFSETQ. V was cut by 1 base and J by 2 bases, with 9 bases left in between. The CDR3 totals 14 residues. The DNA for the CDR3 is TGCGCCAGCAGCTTGCAGGCCCAAAACACTGAAGCTTTCTTT. Amino acid sequence: CASSLQAQNTEAFF.

The chain employs TRBV10-3 and TRBJ1-2; the D gene is possibly TRBD1 (5 bases). The ends were cut back, 0 bases at V and 5 bases at J, with 13 bases in the middle. This CDR3 contains 15 residues. Germline CDR1 reads ENHRY; CDR2 reads SYGVKD. The CDR3 loop reads CAISESGQGGYGYTF. The CDR3 bases are TGTGCCATCAGTGAGTCAGGCCAGGGTGGGTATGGCTACACCTTC.

The V and J genes are TRBV2 and TRBJ2-1, with TRBD1 identical over 8 bases. The CDR3 covers 12 residues. The J segment lost 9 bases and the V segment lost 9 bases, leaving 7 bases of the junction unmatched. From germline, CDR1 is SNHLY and CDR2 FYNNEI. CDR3 amino acids: CARDRVNGEQFF. CDR3 nucleotides: TGTGCCAGGGACAGGGTCAACGGTGAGCAGTTCTTC.

The gene calls are TRBV5-1 and TRBJ2-5; 16 nucleotides line up with TRBD2. Germline CDR1 is SGHRS and CDR2 is YFSETQ. The V gene end was trimmed by 3 bases and the J gene end by 0 bases; junction bases not matched to a gene: 5. This CDR3 spans 18 amino acids. CDR3 residues: CASSSGLAGGLYQETQYF. The CDR3 region has the DNA TGCGCCAGCAGCTCGGGACTAGCGGGGGGGTTGTACCAAGAGACCCAGTACTTC. Combining the CDR3 with reference TRBV5-1 and TRBJ2-5 gives the whole variable domain KAGVTQTPRYLIKTRGQQVTLSCSPISGHRSVSWYQQTPGQGLQFLFEYFSETQRNKGNFPGRFSGRQFSNSRSEMNVSTLELGDSALYLCASSSGLAGGLYQETQYFGPGTRLLVL.

V and J are TRBV6-6 and TRBJ2-7, with TRBD1 identical over 7 bases. V lost 6 bases to trimming and J lost 3 bases; unmatched junction nucleotides: 11. The germline gives CDR1 MNHNY, CDR2 SVGAGI (reference sequence). This CDR3 is 15 amino acids long. In DNA, the CDR3 is TGTGCCAGCAGCGCCTCAGGGCAGGGGGTCTACGAGCAGTACTTC. It yields the protein CASSASGQGVYEQYF.

The chain employs TRBV19 and TRBJ1-4; the D is unclear. Germline lookup yields CDR1 LNHDA and CDR2 SQIVND (reference sequence). Trimming left V 3 bases short and J 2 bases short, with 7 bases between. The CDR3 totals 14 residues. The DNA for the CDR3 is TGTGCCAGTAGTATCGAGGCCACTAATGAAAAACTGTTTTTT. It specifies CASSIEATNEKLFF.

The chain uses TRBV7-9 and TRBJ1-2, with 10 bases lining up with TRBD1. The germline V gene has CDR1 SEHNR and CDR2 FQNEAQ (reference sequence). Trimming removed 1 base from V and 8 bases from J; junction bases left unmatched: 10. This CDR3 contains 16 residues. The CDR3 sequence: CASSLVRDRGFEGYTF. In DNA, the CDR3 is TGTGCCAGCAGCTTAGTGCGGGACAGGGGATTTGAAGGCTACACCTTC.

This chain uses TRBV6-2 or TRBV6-3 with TRBJ2-7; D possibly corresponds to TRBD1 (6 bases). V was cut by 5 bases and J by 5 bases, with 19 bases left in between. Germline CDR1 MNHEY, CDR2 SVGEGT. The CDR3 length is 15 residues. The CDR3: CASSNPRTAQDEQYF. The CDR3 DNA follows: TGTGCCAGCAGTAATCCGAGGACAGCGCAGGACGAGCAGTACTTC.

The chain joins TRBV4-3 to TRBJ2-2; possibly TRBD2 for D (5 bases). The V gene lost 0 bases and the J gene lost 8 bases, with 7 bases spanning the gap. Germline loops: CDR1 LGHNA, CDR2 YSLEER. There are 13 residues in the CDR3. DNA of the CDR3: TGCGCCAGCAGCCAAGATGAGGGTGGGGAGCTGTTTTTT. This gives the protein CASSQDEGGELFF.

The genes are TRBV19 and TRBJ1-1, with TRBD1 identical over 8 bases. Germline loops: CDR1 LNHDA, CDR2 SQIVND (reference sequence). Losses at the gene ends were 5 bases for V and 5 bases for J; bases not matched to a gene: 7. The CDR3 sequence is 14 residues long. The CDR3 DNA reads as TGTGCCAGTAGTCTCGGACAGGGAGAAACTGAAGCTTTCTTT. Translated, it gives CASSLGQGETEAFF.

This chain joins TRBV6-1 and TRBJ1-5; D perhaps matches TRBD1 (6 bases). V gave up 2 bases and J gave up 4 bases, with 15 bases separating them. The germline CDR1 and CDR2 sequences are MNHNS and SASEGT. The CDR3 runs to 16 residues. CDR3: CASSERTVGGNQPQHF. CDR3 in DNA: TGTGCCAGCAGTGAAAGGACAGTGGGCGGGAATCAGCCCCAGCATTTT.

The chain is built from TRBV3-1 (or the pseudogene TRBV3-2) and TRBJ2-3; unclear D gene. Trimming removed 1 base at V and 1 base at J, with 12 bases between. This CDR3 contains 16 residues. Germline values: CDR1 LGHDT, CDR2 YNNKEL (reference sequence). The CDR3 nucleotides read TGTGCCAGCAGCCAAGGCGATAGCTACCGCACAGATACGCAGTATTTT. Its translation is CASSQGDSYRTDTQYF.

The rearrangement uses TRBV7-2 and TRBJ1-5; 12 bases map to TRBD1. The CDR3 length is 17 residues. The junction had 12 bases not matched to a gene; V was cut back by 6 bases and J by 6 bases. The germline V gene encodes CDR1 SGHTA and CDR2 FQGNSA. The CDR3 reads CASSRVGGTGGFQPQHF. The DNA for the CDR3 is TGTGCCAGCAGTCGAGTAGGGGGGACAGGGGGCTTTCAGCCCCAGCATTTT.

V and J are TRBV19 and TRBJ1-4; no firm D call. The CDR3 is 13 residues long. Germline V gives CDR1 LNHDA, CDR2 SQIVND (reference sequence). Trimming stripped 3 bases from V and 4 bases from J, with 6 bases between. The CDR3 loop is CASSIFSNEKLFF. CDR3 in DNA: TGTGCCAGTAGTATTTTCAGTAATGAAAAACTGTTTTTT.

The table lists this clone with a few counts. The chain recombines TRBV27 with TRBJ2-7; a possible D gene is TRBD1 (6 bases). The CDR3 is 15 residues long. V was cut by 7 bases and J by 0 bases, with 16 bases left in between. Germline CDR1 is MNHEY and CDR2 is SMNVEV (reference sequence). In DNA form, the CDR3 reads TGTGCCAGCACCCCGGGGAACAGGGTCTCCTACGAGCAGTACTTC. Translation gives CASTPGNRVSYEQYF.

This clone was counted once. The V call is TRBV10-2, the J call TRBJ2-7, with 9 bases identical to TRBD1. The germline gives CDR1 WSHSY, CDR2 SAAADI. The CDR3 extends over 14 amino acids. J gave up 4 bases and V 3 bases, and 4 bases lay outside the gene matches. The CDR3 loop is CASSDSGQGYEQYF. The CDR3 coding sequence is TGCGCCAGCAGTGATTCGGGACAGGGATACGAGCAGTACTTC.

This sequence joins TRBV7-2 and TRBJ1-4; D unresolved. CDR1 SGHTA and CDR2 FQGNSA come from the germline V gene. CDR3 length: 13 residues. V lost 1 base, J lost 3 bases, and 3 bases lay in between. As DNA, the CDR3 is TGTGCCAGCAGCTTAGGGCCTAATGAAAAACTGTTTTTT. This gives the protein CASSLGPNEKLFF.

The V gene is TRBV24-1, the J gene TRBJ2-2; perhaps TRBD1 as D (6 bases). Germline-derived CDR1 and CDR2 are KGHDR and SFDVKD. Between the trimmed V and J ends, which lost 0 bases and 3 bases, there was a span of 10 bases. The CDR3 totals 16 residues. The CDR3 spells CATSDLGGLDTGELFF. CDR3 DNA: TGTGCCACCAGTGATTTGGGGGGCCTGGACACCGGGGAGCTGTTTTTT.